Given below is one TCR beta chain in context. Its antigen is currently unknown. The record originates from a study of cytomegalovirus exposure and HLA in healthy donors. Findings and caveats of the study: Researchers catalogued about 150 TCR beta chains as cytomegalovirus-associated. What a later analysis showed was that several of the most significant clusters appeared linked to common viral pathogens.

PCR employed 60 Vbeta and 13 Jbeta primers. Libraries were prepared by immunoSEQ multiplex PCR; TCRdb keeps only in-frame clonotypes and omits some of them. Of tens of thousands of clones listed, around four fifths were seen once; the top ten hold about 3%. Looked up from germline, CDR1 is SQVTM and CDR2 is ANQGSEA. This CDR3 comprises 15 residues. The V gene end was trimmed by 7 bases and the J gene end by 1 base; junction bases not matched to a gene: 4. Unrecorded immune exposure was likely among donors, who were nominally healthy when sampled. The TCR was taken from a man aged 45-65 years in good health and CMV-seronegative. The material sequenced was PBMCs. The chain combines TRBV29-1 with TRBJ2-2; TRBD2 matches at 12 bases. CDR3 loop: CSDGTSGRNTGELFF. The CDR3 nucleotides read TGCAGCGATGGGACTAGCGGGCGGAACACCGGGGAGCTGTTTTTT.